The present entry profiles one T cell receptor (beta chain) with its context. Its target is unknown. Primers: 60 Vbeta forward and 13 Jbeta reverse. Assay: immunoSEQ multiplex PCR; the TCRdb copy retains only in-frame clones and omits some. Of 75,000 to 100,000 clones detected, about three quarters appear once; the ten largest clones hold about 8%. The sample belongs to a study of cytomegalovirus exposure and HLA in healthy donors. Study-wide points: Later analysis associated a missense DCLRE1C variant with TCR beta V- and J-gene trimming. Productive status was seen about 87% or about 30% of the time for most TCR beta V segments in an earlier analysis.

Trimming took 8 bases from V and 0 from J, leaving 10 bases between them. The germline CDR1 and CDR2 sequences are MRHNA and SNTAGT. This CDR3 comprises 13 residues. Among the donors, all were healthy bone marrow donors. Donors showed nominal health when sampled, although they likely had unrecorded immune exposures. The chain joins TRBV6-4 to TRBJ1-1; possible D gene TRBD1, 6 bases. The clonotype originates from a man between 60 and 75 years old in good health and CMV-seronegative. Sequences were obtained from PBMCs. The CDR3 loop is CASAGQLNTEAFF. CDR3 bases: TGTGCCAGCGCCGGACAGCTGAACACTGAAGCTTTCTTT.